The T cell receptor (beta chain) under discussion was sequenced for a study of T cell responses to AZD1222 COVID-19 vaccine. Regarding the study as a whole: Females made up more of the donors, who were largely white British, and clonal diversity may have come out too low. A reported finding is that nearly half of spike-specific TCRs target unmutated variant regions. It was only five to seven AZD1222 recipients who were seropositive at baseline. Regions 160-218 and 743-854 held dominance among vaccine-associated CD4 TCRs, which spanned spike.

This CDR3 region has 14 residues. The germline V and J ends were trimmed by 3 bases and 4 bases, with 11 bases remaining between them. Germline V gene lookup returns CDR1 SGDLS and CDR2 YYNGEE. A remark on this clone: Antigen specificity is unknown.

Method: immunoSEQ multiplex PCR; TCRdb's copy keeps in-frame clones and lacks some. The sample records more than 100,000 clones, 65% to 90% being singletons. This clonotype was sampled from an adult who received the MenACWY meningococcal vaccine as a control. Here the sequenced sample was peripheral blood, taken 28 days after the second dose of the MenACWY control vaccine. The chain links TRBV9 to TRBJ1-3; a weak D match, TRBD1 (6 bases). In DNA, the CDR3 is TGTGCCAGCAGCGATTTCGGACAGGGAAACACCATATATTTT. Translation gives CASSDFGQGNTIYF.